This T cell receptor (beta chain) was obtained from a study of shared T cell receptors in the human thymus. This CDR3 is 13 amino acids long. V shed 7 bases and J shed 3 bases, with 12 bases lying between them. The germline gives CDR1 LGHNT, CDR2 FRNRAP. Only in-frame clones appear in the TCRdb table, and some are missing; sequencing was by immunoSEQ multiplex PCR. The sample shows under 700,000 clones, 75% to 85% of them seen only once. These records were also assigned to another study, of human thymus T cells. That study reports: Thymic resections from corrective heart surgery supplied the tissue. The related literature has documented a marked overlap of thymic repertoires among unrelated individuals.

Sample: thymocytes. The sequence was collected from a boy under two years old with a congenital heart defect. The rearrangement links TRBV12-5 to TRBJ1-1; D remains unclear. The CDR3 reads CASVREGDTEAFF. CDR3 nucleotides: TGTGCTAGTGTGCGGGAGGGAGACACTGAAGCTTTCTTT.